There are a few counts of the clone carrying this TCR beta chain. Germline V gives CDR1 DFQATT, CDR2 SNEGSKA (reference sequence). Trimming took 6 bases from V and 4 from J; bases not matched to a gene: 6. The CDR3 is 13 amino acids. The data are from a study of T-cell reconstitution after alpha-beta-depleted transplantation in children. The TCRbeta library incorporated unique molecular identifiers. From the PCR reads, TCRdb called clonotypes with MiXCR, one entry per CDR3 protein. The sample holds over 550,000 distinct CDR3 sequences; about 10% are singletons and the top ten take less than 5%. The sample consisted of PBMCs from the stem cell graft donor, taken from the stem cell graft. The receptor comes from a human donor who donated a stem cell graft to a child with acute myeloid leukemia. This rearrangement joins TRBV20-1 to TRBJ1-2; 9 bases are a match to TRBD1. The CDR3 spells CSAPGQGPYGYTF. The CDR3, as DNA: TGCAGTGCCCCGGGACAGGGTCCCTATGGCTACACCTTC.